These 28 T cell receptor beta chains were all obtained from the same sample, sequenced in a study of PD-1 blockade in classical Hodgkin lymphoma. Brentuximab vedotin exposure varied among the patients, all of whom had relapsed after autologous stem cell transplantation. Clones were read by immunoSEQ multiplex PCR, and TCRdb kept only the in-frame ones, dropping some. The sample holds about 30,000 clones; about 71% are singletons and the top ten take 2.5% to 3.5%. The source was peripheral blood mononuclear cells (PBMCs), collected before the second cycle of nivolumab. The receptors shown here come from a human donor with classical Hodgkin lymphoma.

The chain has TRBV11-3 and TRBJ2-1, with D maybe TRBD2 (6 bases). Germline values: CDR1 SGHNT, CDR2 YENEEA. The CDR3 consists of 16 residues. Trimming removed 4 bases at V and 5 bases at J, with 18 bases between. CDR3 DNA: TGTGCCAGCAGCTCTAACCGGGACTGGGCAGACAATGAGCAGTTCTTC. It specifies CASSSNRDWADNEQFF. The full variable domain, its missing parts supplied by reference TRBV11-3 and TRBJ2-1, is EAGVVQSPRYKIIEKKQPVAFWCNPISGHNTLYWYLQNLGQGPELLIRYENEEAVDDSQLPKDRFSAERLKGVDSTLKIQPAELGDSAVYLCASSSNRDWADNEQFFGPGTRLTVL.

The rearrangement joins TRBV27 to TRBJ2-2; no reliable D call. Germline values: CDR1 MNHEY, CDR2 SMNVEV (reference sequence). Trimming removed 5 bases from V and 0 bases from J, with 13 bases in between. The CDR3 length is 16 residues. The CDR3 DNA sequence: TGTGCCAGCAGTCTCTTGTCCCTAACGAACACCGGGGAGCTGTTTTTT. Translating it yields CASSLLSLTNTGELFF.

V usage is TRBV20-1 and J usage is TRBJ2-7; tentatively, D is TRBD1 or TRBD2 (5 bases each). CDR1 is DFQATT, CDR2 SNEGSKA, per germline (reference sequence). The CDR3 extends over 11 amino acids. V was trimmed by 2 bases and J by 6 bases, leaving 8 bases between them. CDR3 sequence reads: CSARSGSEQYF. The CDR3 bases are TGCAGTGCTAGATCAGGGAGCGAGCAGTACTTC.

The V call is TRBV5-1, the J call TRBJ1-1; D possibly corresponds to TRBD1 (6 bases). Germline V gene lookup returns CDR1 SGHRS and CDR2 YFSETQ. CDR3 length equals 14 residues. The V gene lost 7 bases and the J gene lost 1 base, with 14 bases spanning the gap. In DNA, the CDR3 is TGCGCCAGCCGGGGGCAAGGGGGGAACACTGAAGCTTTCTTT. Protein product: CASRGQGGNTEAFF.

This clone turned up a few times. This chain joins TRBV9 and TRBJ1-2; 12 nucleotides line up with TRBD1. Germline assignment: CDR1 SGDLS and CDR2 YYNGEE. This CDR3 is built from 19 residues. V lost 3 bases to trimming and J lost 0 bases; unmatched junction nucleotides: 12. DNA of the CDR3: TGTGCCAGCAGCGGGCTCCGGGACAGGGGGCGCGGGGCTAACTATGGCTACACCTTC. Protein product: CASSGLRDRGRGANYGYTF.

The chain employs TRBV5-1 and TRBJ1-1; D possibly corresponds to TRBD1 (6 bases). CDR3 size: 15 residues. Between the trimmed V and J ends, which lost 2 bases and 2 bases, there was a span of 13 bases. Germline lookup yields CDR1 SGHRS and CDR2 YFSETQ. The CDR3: CASSFWGTQNTEAFF. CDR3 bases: TGCGCCAGCAGCTTTTGGGGGACACAAAACACTGAAGCTTTCTTT.

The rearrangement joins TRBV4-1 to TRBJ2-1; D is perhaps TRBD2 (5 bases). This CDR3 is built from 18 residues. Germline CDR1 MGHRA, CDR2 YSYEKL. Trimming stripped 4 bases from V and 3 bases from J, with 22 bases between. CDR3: CASSLGLSRWGDYNEQFF. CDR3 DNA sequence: TGCGCCAGCAGCCTAGGCCTCTCCCGGTGGGGAGACTACAATGAGCAGTTCTTC.

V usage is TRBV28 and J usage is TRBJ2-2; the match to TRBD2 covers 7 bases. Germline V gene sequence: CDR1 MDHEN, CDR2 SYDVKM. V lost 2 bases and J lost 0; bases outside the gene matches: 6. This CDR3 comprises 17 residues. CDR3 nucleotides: TGTGCCAGCAGTTTACCTTTCCTAGCGGCGAACACCGGGGAGCTGTTTTTT. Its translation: CASSLPFLAANTGELFF.

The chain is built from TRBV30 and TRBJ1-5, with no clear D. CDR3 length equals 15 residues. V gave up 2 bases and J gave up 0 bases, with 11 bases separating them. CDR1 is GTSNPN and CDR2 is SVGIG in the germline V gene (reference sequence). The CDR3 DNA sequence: TGTGCCTGGAGTACGGGGATTTATAGCAATCAGCCCCAGCATTTT. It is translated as CAWSTGIYSNQPQHF.

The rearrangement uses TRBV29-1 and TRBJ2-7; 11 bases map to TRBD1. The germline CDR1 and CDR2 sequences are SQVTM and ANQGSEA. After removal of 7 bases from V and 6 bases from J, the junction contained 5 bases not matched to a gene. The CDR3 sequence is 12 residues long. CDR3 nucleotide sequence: TGCAGCGGCGGGACAGGGGGGACCGAGCAGTACTTC. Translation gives CSGGTGGTEQYF.

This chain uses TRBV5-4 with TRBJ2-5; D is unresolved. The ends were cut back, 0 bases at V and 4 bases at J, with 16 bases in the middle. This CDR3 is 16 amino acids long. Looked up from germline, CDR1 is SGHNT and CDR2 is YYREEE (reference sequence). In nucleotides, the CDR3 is TGTGCCAGCAGCTTGGCCCCTCAGACAATTCTAGAGACCCAGTACTTC. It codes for CASSLAPQTILETQYF.

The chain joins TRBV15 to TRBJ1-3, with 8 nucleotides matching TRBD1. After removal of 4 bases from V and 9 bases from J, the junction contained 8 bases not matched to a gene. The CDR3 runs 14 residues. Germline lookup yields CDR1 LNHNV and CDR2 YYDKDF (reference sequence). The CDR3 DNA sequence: TGTGCCACCAGCAAGGACAGGGTCAAGGCCACCATATATTTT. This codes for CATSKDRVKATIYF. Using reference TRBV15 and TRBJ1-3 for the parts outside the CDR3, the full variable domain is DAMVIQNPRYQVTQFGKPVTLSCSQTLNHNVMYWYQQKSSQAPKLLFHYYDKDFNNEADTPDNFQSRRPNTSFCFLDIRSPGLGDTAMYLCATSKDRVKATIYFGEGSWLTVV.

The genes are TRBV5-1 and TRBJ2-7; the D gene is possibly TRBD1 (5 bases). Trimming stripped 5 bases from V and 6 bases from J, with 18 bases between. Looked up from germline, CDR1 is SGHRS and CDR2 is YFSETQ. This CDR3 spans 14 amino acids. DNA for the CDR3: TGCGCCAGCAGGCCGCAGGCAGGGTCTGGCGAGCAGTACTTC. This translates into CASRPQAGSGEQYF.

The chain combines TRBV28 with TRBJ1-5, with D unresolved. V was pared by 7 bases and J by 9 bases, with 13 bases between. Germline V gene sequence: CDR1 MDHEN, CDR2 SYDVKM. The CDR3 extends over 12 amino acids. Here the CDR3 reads CASTAGFRPQHF. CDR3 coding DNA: TGTGCCAGCACGGCTGGGTTTAGGCCCCAGCATTTT.

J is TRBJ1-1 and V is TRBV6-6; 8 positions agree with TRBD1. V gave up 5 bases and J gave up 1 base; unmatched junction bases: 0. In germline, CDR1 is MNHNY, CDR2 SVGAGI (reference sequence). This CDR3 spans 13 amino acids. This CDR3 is CASSDRGNTEAFF. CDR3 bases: TGTGCCAGCAGTGACAGGGGGAACACTGAAGCTTTCTTT.

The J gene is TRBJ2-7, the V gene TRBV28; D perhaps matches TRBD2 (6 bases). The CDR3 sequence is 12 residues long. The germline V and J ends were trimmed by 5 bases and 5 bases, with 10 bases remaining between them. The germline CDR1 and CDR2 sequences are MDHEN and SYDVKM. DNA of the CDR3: TGTGCCAGCAGTCCGGGGGTCCACGAGCAGTACTTC. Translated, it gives CASSPGVHEQYF.

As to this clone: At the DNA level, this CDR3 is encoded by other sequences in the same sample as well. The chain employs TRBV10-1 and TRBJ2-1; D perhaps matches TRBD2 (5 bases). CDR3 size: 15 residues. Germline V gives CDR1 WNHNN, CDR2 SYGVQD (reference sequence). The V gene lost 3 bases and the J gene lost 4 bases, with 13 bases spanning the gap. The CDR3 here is CASSDEQRGYNEQFF. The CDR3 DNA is TGCGCCAGCAGTGACGAACAGAGAGGGTACAATGAGCAGTTCTTC.

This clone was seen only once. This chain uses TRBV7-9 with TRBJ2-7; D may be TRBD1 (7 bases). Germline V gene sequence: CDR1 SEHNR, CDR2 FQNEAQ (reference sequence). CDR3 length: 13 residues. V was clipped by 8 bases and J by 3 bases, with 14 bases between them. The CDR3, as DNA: TGTGCCAGCGAGCCCCAGGGGGGCTACGAGCAGTACTTC. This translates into CASEPQGGYEQYF.

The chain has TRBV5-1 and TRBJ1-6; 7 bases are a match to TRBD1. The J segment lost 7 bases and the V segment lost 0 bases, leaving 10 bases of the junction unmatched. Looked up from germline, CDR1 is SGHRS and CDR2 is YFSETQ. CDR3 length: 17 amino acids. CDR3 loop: CASSLVGGRAGNSPLHF. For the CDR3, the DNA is TGCGCCAGCAGCTTGGTAGGGGGCCGGGCGGGGAATTCACCCCTCCACTTT.

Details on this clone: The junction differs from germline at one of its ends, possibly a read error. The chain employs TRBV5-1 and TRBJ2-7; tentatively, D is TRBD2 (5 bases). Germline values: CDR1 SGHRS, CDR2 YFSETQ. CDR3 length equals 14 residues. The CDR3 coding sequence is TGTGCCAGCAGCCTGACGGGGTCCTCCTACGAGCAGTACTTC. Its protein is CASSLTGSSYEQYF. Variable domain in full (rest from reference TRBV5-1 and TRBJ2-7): KAGVTQTPRYLIKTRGQQVTLSCSPISGHRSVSWYQQTPGQGLQFLFEYFSETQRNKGNFPGRFSGRQFSNSRSEMNVSTLELGDSALYLCASSLTGSSYEQYFGPGTRLTVT.

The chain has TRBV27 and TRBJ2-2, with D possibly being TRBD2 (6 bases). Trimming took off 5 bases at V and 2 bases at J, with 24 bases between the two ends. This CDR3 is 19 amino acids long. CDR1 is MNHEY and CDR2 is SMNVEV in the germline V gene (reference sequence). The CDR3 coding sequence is TGTGCCAGCAGTATGTATAGCGGACCTACCATACCCAACACCGGGGAGCTGTTTTTT. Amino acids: CASSMYSGPTIPNTGELFF.

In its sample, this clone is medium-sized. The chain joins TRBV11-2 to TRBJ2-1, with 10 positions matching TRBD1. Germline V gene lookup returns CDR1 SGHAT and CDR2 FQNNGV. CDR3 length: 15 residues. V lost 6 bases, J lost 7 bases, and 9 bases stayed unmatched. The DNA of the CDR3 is TGTGCCAGCAGGGAGGGGACAGGGGTTGAGAATGAGCAGTTCTTC. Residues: CASREGTGVENEQFF.

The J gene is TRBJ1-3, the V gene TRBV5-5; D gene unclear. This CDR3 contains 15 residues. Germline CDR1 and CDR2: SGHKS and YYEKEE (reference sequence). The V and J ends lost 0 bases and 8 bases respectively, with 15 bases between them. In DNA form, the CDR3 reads TGTGCCAGCAGCTTGGATGGAAACTTTGGGTACACCATATATTTT. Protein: CASSLDGNFGYTIYF.

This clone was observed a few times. CDR3 protein: CASSIAAGNEQYF. The CDR3 DNA reads TGTGCCAGTAGTATAGCCGCAGGTAACGAGCAGTACTTC. The chain employs TRBV19 and TRBJ2-7; no definite D call. From germline, CDR1 is LNHDA and CDR2 SQIVND (reference sequence). Trimming shortened V by 1 base and J by 5 bases, and 9 bases separated the two germline ends. CDR3 length: 13 residues.

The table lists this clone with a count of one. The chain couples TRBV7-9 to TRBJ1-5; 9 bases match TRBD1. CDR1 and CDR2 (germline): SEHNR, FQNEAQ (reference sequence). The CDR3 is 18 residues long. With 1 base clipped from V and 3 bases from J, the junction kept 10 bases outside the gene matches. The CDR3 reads CASSLGVDRGTTNQPQHF. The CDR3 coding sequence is TGTGCCAGCAGCTTAGGGGTAGACAGGGGGACTACCAATCAGCCCCAGCATTTT.

DNA for the CDR3: TGCGCCAGCAGCCAGACTGTCACCGGGGAGCTGTTTTTT. Translated, it gives CASSQTVTGELFF. This rearrangement joins TRBV4-1 to TRBJ2-2; D gene ambiguous. This CDR3 is built from 13 residues. The germline V and J ends were trimmed by 3 bases and 4 bases, with 6 bases remaining between them. Germline V gene lookup returns CDR1 MGHRA and CDR2 YSYEKL.

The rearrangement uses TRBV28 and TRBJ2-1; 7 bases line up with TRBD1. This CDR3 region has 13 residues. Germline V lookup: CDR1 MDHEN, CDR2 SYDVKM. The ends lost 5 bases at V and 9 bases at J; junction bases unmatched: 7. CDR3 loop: CASSPGGRGEQFF. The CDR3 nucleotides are TGTGCCAGCAGTCCAGGGGGAAGAGGTGAGCAGTTCTTC.

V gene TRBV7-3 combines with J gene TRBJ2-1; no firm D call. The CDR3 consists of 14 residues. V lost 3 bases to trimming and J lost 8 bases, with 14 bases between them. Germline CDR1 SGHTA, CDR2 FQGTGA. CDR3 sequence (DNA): TGTGCCAGCAGCTTGGTCGACTCCTATCATGAGCAGTTCTTC. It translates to CASSLVDSYHEQFF.